The clone carrying this TCR beta chain was detected a few times. The antigen is unknown. Making the TCR beta libraries involved quantitative 5'-RACE with molecular barcodes. TCRdb independently ran MiXCR on the 5' RACE reads; one entry per CDR3 protein. The sample includes a few hundred thousand distinct CDR3 sequences, 20% to 25% of them seen just once. The CDR3 is made up of 18 amino acids. Germline values: CDR1 SGHRS, CDR2 YFSETQ. Germline trimming cut 0 bases from V and 2 bases from J; bases unmatched to any gene: 5. This sample stems from a study of CD8 T cells in ankylosing spondylitis. Study-wide findings and caveats: Earlier literature documents some of the motif variants in reactive arthritis synovial fluid and blood. Within ankylosing spondylitis blood, a TCR beta motif made up of under 10 highly homologous variants appeared to be characteristic. Matched synovial fluid from ankylosing spondylitis patients was reported to be enriched for disease-linked clones.

This TCR was sampled from a male donor with ankylosing spondylitis. Sequencing used blood, either unsorted or a sorted T cell fraction (not recorded which). The J gene is TRBJ2-6, the V gene TRBV5-1; 10 nucleotides line up with TRBD2. CDR3 bases: TGCGCCAGCAGCTTGGATGTAGCGGGAGGTGCTGGGGCCAACGTCCTGACTTTC. This translates into CASSLDVAGGAGANVLTF.